Many counts were recorded for the clone carrying this TCR beta chain. Described time point: persistent/refractory GD, antithyroid drugs over 5 years with positive TRAb. PBMC RNA served as the TCR library source. Staff drew around 10 milliliters of peripheral blood into EDTA tubes. This entry belongs to a study of regulatory T cells in long-lasting Graves disease. Background on the study: Over-5-year antithyroid drug use with positive TSH receptor antibodies defined persistent Graves' disease in the study.

Arm-PCR with iRepertoire HTBI primers amplified the CDR3 regions for these TCR beta libraries. TCRdb reanalysed the multiplex PCR reads using MiXCR and keeps one entry per CDR3 protein. The table lists about 660,000 distinct CDR3 sequences, 25% to 35% of them singletons. Per germline, CDR1 DFQATT and CDR2 SNEGSKA (reference sequence). This CDR3 has 11 amino acids. Trimming cost V 6 bases and J 6 bases; bases outside gene matches: 2. The sequencing used peripheral blood mononuclear cells (PBMCs), collected when the disease was refractory, from a patient treated with antithyroid drugs. The TCR comes from a female donor with Graves disease. J is TRBJ2-7 and V is TRBV20-1; 10 bases fit TRBD1. Here the CDR3 reads CSARDRGEQYF. CDR3 in DNA: TGCAGTGCACGGGACAGGGGCGAGCAGTACTTC.